A selection of T cell receptor beta chains follows, all from one sample in a study of response to subunit inactivated influenza vaccine. TCRdb called the RT-PCR reads again in MiXCR, with one record for every CDR3 protein. The repertoire includes roughly 520,000 distinct CDR3 sequences, about 25% of them detected once, and about 1.9% sits in the top ten. The sample consisted of CD4+ T cells sorted from PBMCs, taken 5 days after vaccination. Source of these receptors: a man aged 45 to 65 who received an inactivated influenza vaccine. CDR3s include the opening cysteine and the closing phenylalanine or tryptophan. A D gene is named only where the DNA matches it firmly. Only part of the rows carry a size: once, few, many, or a class if the clone is expanded.

size | J | D | V | DNA | CDR3
few | TRBJ2-7 | - | TRBV12-3/TRBV12-4 | TGTGCCAGCAGTTCCCCGCCCGAACAGGGACATTCGGGCGAGCAGTACTTC | CASSSPPEQGHSGEQYF
- | TRBJ2-1 | TRBD2 | TRBV5-1 | TGCGCCAGCAGCTTGGAATCGGGAGGGCCTGAGCAGTTCTTC | CASSLESGGPEQFF
- | TRBJ1-2 | TRBD1 | TRBV29-1 | TGCAGCTACACAGGGGGCGAAGGTGGCTACACCTTC | CSYTGGEGGYTF
- | TRBJ2-1 | - | TRBV27 | TGTGCCAGCAGTTTAGTGGCCTGGGGTAATGAGCAGTTCTTC | CASSLVAWGNEQFF
few | TRBJ2-3 | TRBD2 | TRBV4-2 | TGTGCCAGCAGCCAGAGATTAGCGGGAGATCCCACAGATACGCAGTATTTT | CASSQRLAGDPTDTQYF
few | TRBJ2-2 | - | TRBV6-2/TRBV6-3 | TGTGCCAGCAGTTACTGGCAGGTGGGGCTGTTTTTT | CASSYWQVGLFF
few | TRBJ2-5 | TRBD1 | TRBV29-1 | TGCAGCGTTGTTGGGACAGGGCGCCTCCAAGAGACCCAGTACTTC | CSVVGTGRLQETQYF
- | TRBJ2-1 | - | TRBV7-9 | TGTGCCAGCAGCCGGGACTACAATGAGCAGTTCTTC | CASSRDYNEQFF
many | TRBJ1-1 | - | TRBV5-6 | TGTGCCAGCAGGCCACAGGGAAGGTTCACTGAAGCTTTCTTT | CASRPQGRFTEAFF
- | TRBJ2-7 | - | TRBV29-1 | TGCAGCGTCCGATCCGCGCTTGGGACCTACGAGCAGTACTTC | CSVRSALGTYEQYF
many | TRBJ2-3 | - | TRBV24-1 | TGTGCCACCACCGACCGGGATACGCAGTATTTT | CATTDRDTQYF
- | TRBJ1-1 | - | TRBV7-2 | TGTGCCAGCAGCTTTCGACCATGGGGGGTCACTGAAGCTTTCTTT | CASSFRPWGVTEAFF
- | TRBJ2-1 | TRBD2 | TRBV12-3/TRBV12-4 | TGTGCCAGCCGACTAGCGGGAATCAATGAGCAGTTCTTC | CASRLAGINEQFF
many | TRBJ2-2 | - | TRBV7-9 | TGTGCCAGCAGCTTAGTTTCCGGGGAGCTGTTTTTT | CASSLVSGELFF
- | TRBJ2-7 | TRBD2 | TRBV6-6 | TGTGCCAGCAGAGGGACTAGCGGGAGGGATGACGAGCAGTACTTC | CASRGTSGRDDEQYF
few | TRBJ2-1 | TRBD2 | TRBV7-3 | TGTGCCAGCAGCTTAACGGGACTAGCGGTTTACAATGAGCAGTTCTTC | CASSLTGLAVYNEQFF
- | TRBJ1-5 | TRBD1 | TRBV7-2 | TGTGCCAGCAGCTACGCTCAGGGGGCTGAACAGCCCCAGCATTTT | CASSYAQGAEQPQHF
- | TRBJ2-1 | TRBD2 | TRBV9 | TGTGCCAGCAGCGTAGGTTGGGGAGTAGCGGGCATTGAGCAGTTCTTC | CASSVGWGVAGIEQFF
many | TRBJ1-3 | - | TRBV5-5 | TGTGCCAGCAGCCGAACGGTCCAGAGCTCTGGAAACACCATATATTTT | CASSRTVQSSGNTIYF
- | TRBJ2-1 | TRBD2 | TRBV5-1 | TGCGCCAGCAGCCTCGGGACTAGTTTAGTGGACGAGCAGTTCTTC | CASSLGTSLVDEQFF
many | TRBJ2-4 | - | TRBV10-3 | TGTGCCATCAGTGACCCAGGGACAGCCAAAAACATTCAGTACTTC | CAISDPGTAKNIQYF
- | TRBJ1-6 | TRBD1 | TRBV5-1 | TGCGCCAGCAGGGAGACAGGGGGCGCGAAGAATTCACCCCTCCACTTT | CASRETGGAKNSPLHF
few | TRBJ1-4 | - | TRBV6-1 | TGTGCCAGCTCACAGACGGCTAGGGAAAAACTGTTTTTT | CASSQTAREKLFF
- | TRBJ1-5 | - | TRBV6-2/TRBV6-3 | TGTGCCAGCAACCAGCAGGAGAATAGCAATCAGCCCCAGCATTTT | CASNQQENSNQPQHF
few | TRBJ2-3 | TRBD1 | TRBV7-9 | TGTGCCAGCAGGCGGACAGGGCAGACAGATACGCAGTATTTT | CASRRTGQTDTQYF
- | TRBJ2-3 | - | TRBV9 | TGTGCCAGCAGCGGCGCTTTACGGAGCACAGATACGCAGTATTTT | CASSGALRSTDTQYF
- | TRBJ2-1 | TRBD1 | TRBV5-1 | TGCGCCAGCAGCCCCCGGACAGGGGTAATCCTCGGCGATGAGCAGTTCTTC | CASSPRTGVILGDEQFF
few | TRBJ1-1 | - | TRBV5-1 | TGCGCCAGCAGCCCGTCCCTGTTAAGCACTGAAGCTTTCTTT | CASSPSLLSTEAFF
- | TRBJ2-5 | TRBD1 | TRBV25-1 | TGTACCAGCAGTAGACAGGGAAGTCGTATGGAGACCCAGTACTTC | CTSSRQGSRMETQYF
few | TRBJ2-3 | - | TRBV20-1 | TGCAGTGCTAGAGGTTGGGCGAGCGGCACCACAGATACGCAGTATTTT | CSARGWASGTTDTQYF
- | TRBJ2-3 | - | TRBV5-1 | TGCGCCAGCAGCTCGGACTATCCCGCGAGAGATACGCAGTATTTT | CASSSDYPARDTQYF
- | TRBJ2-1 | - | TRBV20-1 | TGCAGTGCTAGAGAAAGTGTCTCGCCCTACAATGAGCAGTTCTTC | CSARESVSPYNEQFF
few | TRBJ2-2 | - | TRBV7-2 | TGTGCCAGCAGTATAACCGGACCCCAGAACACCGGGGAGCTGTTTTTT | CASSITGPQNTGELFF
- | TRBJ2-1 | TRBD1 | TRBV2 | TGTGCCAGCCTGTTTCCGGGACAGGGGGCACAGCGGAACTACAATGAGCAGTTCTTC | CASLFPGQGAQRNYNEQFF
- | TRBJ2-3 | TRBD2 | TRBV9 | TGTGCCAGCACGGGGGGGGGCGCAGATACGCAGTATTTT | CASTGGGADTQYF
few | TRBJ1-6 | TRBD1 | TRBV28 | TGTGCCAGCAGTCCCGGGACAGGGATTTCACCCCTCCACTTT | CASSPGTGISPLHF
few | TRBJ2-7 | - | TRBV6-2/TRBV6-3 | TGTGCCAGCAGTTACTCGACGCCCTACGAGCAGTACTTC | CASSYSTPYEQYF
- | TRBJ2-3 | - | TRBV29-1 | TGCAGCGCTGTTTGGGGGGCCGGCACAGATACGCAGTATTTT | CSAVWGAGTDTQYF